This T cell receptor (beta chain) was observed in a study of CD8 T cells in Susac syndrome. The CDR3 spans 10 residues. Trimming removed 8 bases at V and 5 bases at J, with 6 bases between. Sequencing of TCR beta was undertaken in CD8+ and CD4+ T cells derived from blood. Reverse transcription of roughly 0.45 to 1 ug RNA used random hexamers. TCRdb reprocessed the immunoSEQ multiplex PCR reads via MiXCR and lists one record per CDR3 protein. The sample holds about 76,000 distinct CDR3 sequences, 91% seen once. The genes are TRBV12-3 or TRBV12-4 and TRBJ1-1; D may be TRBD1 (5 bases). This TCR derives from a human donor with multiple sclerosis. The sample was CD8+ T cells from PBMCs. The CDR3 protein is CASGGTEAFF. DNA of the CDR3: TGTGCCAGCGGGGGGACTGAAGCTTTCTTT.